This note documents a single T cell receptor (beta chain) sequence. The data were obtained in a study of blood T cells in healthy people across ages. Sample-barcoded 5' priming and a J-beta primer mix drove a second PCR of about 7 to 12 cycles. The template-switch adaptor was a 5' adaptor with 12 random nucleotides. It tagged each cDNA molecule. TCRdb reanalysed the 5' RACE reads using MiXCR and keeps one entry per CDR3 protein. The data hold around 750,000 distinct CDR3 sequences, with around half observed a single time. The sample consisted of blood. The sequence was obtained from a man aged 80 or over in good health.

The DNA for the CDR3 is TGTGCCAGCCTTACTAGCGGGAGTGGCGAGCAGTACTTC. This encodes CASLTSGSGEQYF. V is TRBV28 and J is TRBJ2-4; 11 bases are shared with TRBD2. The DNA end favors TRBJ2-7, so the J call may be wrong. Germline lookup yields CDR1 MDHEN and CDR2 SYDVKM. The CDR3 is 13 residues long.